This TCR beta chain was found in a study of PD-L1 blockade in urothelial cancer. Turning to the study itself: Blood was tested 3 weeks (second dose) and 6 weeks into treatment. Findings and limits, study-wide: In blood sampled pretreatment, TCR clonality below the median predicted better survival. Tumor-linked clones in blood grew more by 3 weeks in durable-benefit patients.

The length of the CDR3 is 14 residues. The V and J ends lost 4 bases and 0 bases respectively, with 6 bases between them. Germline lookup yields CDR1 LGHNA and CDR2 YNFKEQ. On this clone itself: Its matching antigen is unknown.

The protocol was immunoSEQ multiplex PCR, while the TCRdb copy is restricted to in-frame clones and leaves out a portion. This repertoire shows around 48,000 clones, around 85% found once; its top ten account for roughly 10%. Time point in this sample: peripheral blood 6 weeks after treatment start. Sample numbers ranged from 1 to 8 per patient, encompassing pretreatment and on-treatment collections. Here the sequenced sample was PBMCs, taken around atezolizumab (anti-PD-L1) treatment. The TCR sequence derives from a man aged 55 to 70 with urothelial cancer. The chain combines TRBV4-2 with TRBJ1-4; D might be TRBD1 (6 bases). The CDR3 reads CASSRTATNEKLFF. The CDR3 DNA reads as TGTGCCAGCAGCCGGACAGCAACTAATGAAAAACTGTTTTTT.